A selection of T cell receptor beta chains follows, all from one sample in a study of blood T cell repertoires in COVID-19. Profiled with immunoSEQ multiplex PCR; TCRdb holds only in-frame clones, not every one. The sample includes 140,000 to 150,000 clones, over 75% of them seen just once. Material for sequencing was peripheral blood. The source of these receptors is a human donor in a cohort sampled during active COVID-19. Both conserved end residues are trimmed from each CDR3. The order of the fields is CDR3 protein, J gene, V gene, D gene. A D gene is named only where the DNA matches it firmly.

CDR3 protein: ASSWGLSGDPTDTQY
J gene: TRBJ2-3
V gene: TRBV27
D gene: TRBD2

CDR3 protein: ASSIRGMNTEAF
J gene: TRBJ1-1
V gene: TRBV19
D gene: -

CDR3 protein: ASTAQGLAATGELF
J gene: TRBJ2-2
V gene: TRBV3-1/TRBV3-2
D gene: TRBD2

CDR3 protein: ASSPQGAGGYT
J gene: TRBJ1-2
V gene: TRBV6-4
D gene: TRBD1

CDR3 protein: ASSLGMPGGYT
J gene: TRBJ1-2
V gene: TRBV5-1
D gene: -

CDR3 protein: ASNRGSYGYT
J gene: TRBJ1-2
V gene: TRBV19
D gene: -

CDR3 protein: ASSYATQGAKETQY
J gene: TRBJ2-5
V gene: TRBV6-5
D gene: TRBD1

CDR3 protein: ASSLRVRLTSYEQY
J gene: TRBJ2-7
V gene: TRBV7-3
D gene: -

CDR3 protein: ASSLTGWEAF
J gene: TRBJ1-1
V gene: TRBV11-3
D gene: -

CDR3 protein: ASSLENQGGLYGYT
J gene: TRBJ1-2
V gene: TRBV7-8
D gene: TRBD1

CDR3 protein: ASSRGAGELF
J gene: TRBJ2-2
V gene: TRBV19
D gene: TRBD2

CDR3 protein: ASSPDRGGYGYT
J gene: TRBJ1-2
V gene: TRBV7-2
D gene: TRBD1

CDR3 protein: ASRWDRQNTEAF
J gene: TRBJ1-1
V gene: TRBV2
D gene: TRBD1

CDR3 protein: ASSEVRSGNTIY
J gene: TRBJ1-3
V gene: TRBV2
D gene: -

CDR3 protein: ASGRQGSEETQY
J gene: TRBJ2-5
V gene: TRBV12-5
D gene: TRBD1

CDR3 protein: ASSSGTSGKETQY
J gene: TRBJ2-5
V gene: TRBV5-1
D gene: TRBD2

CDR3 protein: ASSLGRSETQY
J gene: TRBJ2-5
V gene: TRBV11-3
D gene: -

CDR3 protein: AATGTRSSYNEQF
J gene: TRBJ2-1
V gene: TRBV6-5
D gene: TRBD2

CDR3 protein: ASSQEQGMYNEKLF
J gene: TRBJ1-4
V gene: TRBV4-2
D gene: TRBD1

CDR3 protein: ASSDSSLQGTEAF
J gene: TRBJ1-1
V gene: TRBV6-2/TRBV6-3
D gene: -

CDR3 protein: ASSPQNTGELF
J gene: TRBJ2-2
V gene: TRBV18
D gene: -

CDR3 protein: ASNRPEAAGDNEQF
J gene: TRBJ2-1
V gene: TRBV2
D gene: TRBD2

CDR3 protein: ASSLGQGRGDTQY
J gene: TRBJ2-3
V gene: TRBV5-1
D gene: -

CDR3 protein: ASSYDSGYEQY
J gene: TRBJ2-7
V gene: TRBV5-1
D gene: TRBD2

CDR3 protein: ASQGRANYGYT
J gene: TRBJ1-2
V gene: TRBV19
D gene: -

CDR3 protein: SVHDRVGSEAF
J gene: TRBJ1-1
V gene: TRBV29-1
D gene: TRBD1

CDR3 protein: ASSFGGAARRSTGELF
J gene: TRBJ2-2
V gene: TRBV7-2
D gene: -

CDR3 protein: ASSDSSQGSYT
J gene: TRBJ1-2
V gene: TRBV10-3
D gene: TRBD1

CDR3 protein: ASSRTRDTETQY
J gene: TRBJ2-5
V gene: TRBV18
D gene: -

CDR3 protein: ASSPGDRLGANVLT
J gene: TRBJ2-6
V gene: TRBV27
D gene: TRBD1

CDR3 protein: ATSRGTFYEQY
J gene: TRBJ2-7
V gene: TRBV15
D gene: -

CDR3 protein: ASPRAGGRTDTQY
J gene: TRBJ2-3
V gene: TRBV2
D gene: TRBD2

CDR3 protein: ASSPPSGFNTGELF
J gene: TRBJ2-2
V gene: TRBV18
D gene: -

CDR3 protein: ASSLRTGGTGNQPQH
J gene: TRBJ1-5
V gene: TRBV7-8
D gene: TRBD1

CDR3 protein: ASSHRGTGDRETQY
J gene: TRBJ2-5
V gene: TRBV18
D gene: TRBD1

CDR3 protein: ASSETRGVADTQY
J gene: TRBJ2-3
V gene: TRBV2
D gene: -

CDR3 protein: ASQDGPREGYT
J gene: TRBJ1-2
V gene: TRBV11-3
D gene: -

CDR3 protein: AWNRGNYGYT
J gene: TRBJ1-2
V gene: TRBV30
D gene: TRBD1

CDR3 protein: ASSLDDMRWYT
J gene: TRBJ1-2
V gene: TRBV7-9
D gene: -

CDR3 protein: ASSRGQGSEKLF
J gene: TRBJ1-4
V gene: TRBV5-1
D gene: TRBD1